The clone carrying this T cell receptor beta chain was picked up one time. Trimming left V 8 bases short and J 3 bases short, with 17 bases between. The CDR3 totals 15 residues. In germline, CDR1 is SGHDN, CDR2 FVKESK. These data originate in a study of blood T cell repertoires in COVID-19. Study at large: Specimens from acute and convalescent COVID-19 originated in the United States, Italy and Spain.

In Seattle, patients joined the study during active infection and were tracked longitudinally. Authors' analysis steps: It was from reference gene primer amplification that nucleated cell counts were estimated. The protocol was immunoSEQ multiplex PCR, while the TCRdb copy is restricted to in-frame clones and leaves out a portion. V, J and clone size are those of that table, while D and trimming were read from the DNA. The data show just under 65,000 clones, roughly three quarters seen once. This chain uses TRBV14 with TRBJ1-3; the D gene is possibly TRBD1 (5 bases). This clonotype was sampled from a man between 60 and 75 years old with COVID-19, enrolled during active disease. The sample consisted of peripheral blood. In nucleotides, the CDR3 is TGTGCCAGCTCGATTAACCCCCAGGGTGGAAACACCATATATTTT. Encoded protein: CASSINPQGGNTIYF.